Shown below are 5 T cell receptor beta chains from a single sample sequenced in a study of cytomegalovirus exposure and HLA in healthy donors. Use of 60 Vbeta and 13 Jbeta primers characterized the PCR. Assay: immunoSEQ multiplex PCR; the TCRdb copy retains only in-frame clones and omits some. The table lists fewer than 200,000 clones, less than 90% of them singletons. Material: PBMCs. Receptors were obtained from a woman in her 50s in good health and CMV-seropositive.

The rearrangement links TRBV27 to TRBJ2-1; D is undetermined. V gave up 0 bases and J gave up 8 bases, with 8 bases separating them. The CDR3 spans 13 residues. CDR1 MNHEY and CDR2 SMNVEV come from the germline V gene (reference sequence). CDR3 coding DNA: TGTGCCAGCAGTTTATCTAGATTTGATGAGCAGTTCTTC. Its protein product is CASSLSRFDEQFF.

The CDR3 coding sequence is TGCGCCAGCAGCCAGCGCTTACTAGCGGGGCTACCCTACGAGCAGTACTTC. Encoded protein: CASSQRLLAGLPYEQYF. This rearrangement joins TRBV4-3 to TRBJ2-7; 10 bases are shared with TRBD2. After removal of 3 bases from V and 2 bases from J, the junction contained 10 bases not matched to a gene. The CDR3 covers 17 residues. The germline CDR1 and CDR2 sequences are LGHNA and YSLEER.

The gene calls are TRBV6-5 and TRBJ1-4, with 9 nucleotides matching TRBD1. The ends lost 7 bases at V and 5 bases at J; junction bases unmatched: 5. Germline CDR1 is MNHEY and CDR2 is SVGAGI. The CDR3 loop spans 14 amino acids. As DNA, the CDR3 is TGTGCCAGCATTCCGGGACAGGGAAATGAAAAACTGTTTTTT. Its translation: CASIPGQGNEKLFF.

The sample holds a few counts of this clone. The CDR3 DNA sequence: TGCGCCAGCAGCCAACCCTGGGACAGCAATGAAAAACTGTTTTTT. Translated: CASSQPWDSNEKLFF. The rearrangement uses TRBV4-1 and TRBJ1-4; 7 bases fit TRBD1. The V and J ends lost 2 bases and 5 bases, in that order; junction bases with no gene match: 5. The CDR3 sequence is 15 residues long. Per germline, CDR1 MGHRA and CDR2 YSYEKL.

This clone was seen a single time. The chain has TRBV7-9 and TRBJ1-1; D uncertain. Germline V gives CDR1 SEHNR, CDR2 FQNEAQ (reference sequence). The CDR3 has 15 amino acids. Deletions cut 4 bases from V and 2 bases from J, with 14 bases between. The DNA for the CDR3 is TGTGCCAGCAGCTCATCGGGAGGAGTTAACACTGAAGCTTTCTTT. Amino acids: CASSSSGGVNTEAFF.